One sample yielded the 17 T cell receptor beta chains listed below, sequenced in a study of neurological immune-mediated disorders. TCRdb redid the calling of the 5' RACE reads with MiXCR, one entry per CDR3 protein. The repertoire consists of tens of thousands of distinct CDR3 sequences, with 4.5% to 5.5% occurring once and the leading ten covering under 7.5%. The sequenced sample was PBMCs. The receptors were sampled from a man aged 25 to 40 with multiple sclerosis.

This clonotype occurred many times. The chain is built from TRBV5-1 and TRBJ1-5, with D uncertain. There are 14 residues in the CDR3. Trimming took off 0 bases at V and 4 bases at J, with 8 bases between the two ends. The V gene's germline CDR1 is SGHRS and CDR2 YFSETQ. The CDR3 DNA sequence: TGCGCCAGCAGCTTGGACGGAAAAAATCAGCCCCAGCATTTT. It is translated as CASSLDGKNQPQHF.

In its sample, this clonotype was seen many times. The chain combines TRBV20-1 with TRBJ2-1; D tentatively reads TRBD1 or TRBD2 (5 bases each). This CDR3 is built from 11 residues. Per germline, CDR1 DFQATT and CDR2 SNEGSKA (reference sequence). With 6 bases removed from V and 10 bases from J, the gap between germline ends came to 13 bases. The CDR3, as DNA: TGCAGTGCGCCGACCGGGACGGAGCAGTTCTTC. Translating it yields CSAPTGTEQFF.

This clonotype was observed at least ten times. The chain is built from TRBV4-1 and TRBJ2-4; possible D gene TRBD2, 6 bases. The germline CDR1 and CDR2 sequences are MGHRA and YSYEKL. The V end was cut by 4 bases, the J end by 1 base, with 20 bases between. The CDR3 is 18 residues long. DNA of the CDR3: TGCGCCAGCAGCCCTCTCGTGACAACGGGGGTGGCCAAAAACATTCAGTACTTC. It codes for CASSPLVTTGVAKNIQYF.

This clonotype showed up many times. The CDR3 sequence is CASSLVQRGPGRETQYF. The DNA of the CDR3 is TGTGCCAGCAGCTTAGTTCAGCGGGGGCCCGGGCGGGAGACCCAGTACTTC. V is TRBV7-8 and J is TRBJ2-5, with 8 positions matching TRBD2. CDR3 length: 17 amino acids. The germline gives CDR1 SGHVS, CDR2 FQNEAQ. The junction had 12 bases not matched to a gene; V was cut back by 1 base and J by 5 bases.

Only a few counts were recorded for this clonotype. The chain uses TRBV6-5 and TRBJ1-6; D is unclear. The CDR3 runs to 17 residues. Germline lookup yields CDR1 MNHEY and CDR2 SVGAGI. Deletions cut 6 bases from V and 7 bases from J, with 22 bases between. DNA of the CDR3: TGTGCCAGCAGCCGAACTCTTTACAGCGAGCGGAATTCACCCCTCCACTTT. Translation: CASSRTLYSERNSPLHF.

This clonotype was picked up many times. CDR3 DNA: TGCGCCAGCAGCCTGGGGGGGGTAGGTAATTCACCCCTCCACTTT. Translated: CASSLGGVGNSPLHF. V and J are TRBV5-1 and TRBJ1-6, with a possible D match to TRBD1 (5 bases). V lost 4 bases to trimming and J lost 6 bases, with 14 bases between them. This CDR3 contains 15 residues. The V gene's germline CDR1 is SGHRS and CDR2 YFSETQ.

The chain joins TRBV18 to TRBJ1-2; no reliable D call. There are 16 residues in the CDR3. Per the germline V gene, CDR1 is KGHSH and CDR2 is LQKENI. Trimming left V 2 bases short and J 4 bases short, with 17 bases between. CDR3 bases: TGTGCCAGCTCACCAATGTCGGAGGGCTCCGGCTATGGCTACACCTTC. Its protein product is CASSPMSEGSGYGYTF.

This clonotype was seen at least ten times. The chain uses TRBV7-4 and TRBJ1-3; no firm D call. The CDR3 is made up of 16 amino acids. V was trimmed by 5 bases and J by 0 bases, leaving 14 bases between them. Germline V gene sequence: CDR1 SGHVT, CDR2 SQSDAQ. This chain's CDR3 is CASSAYGGPSGNTIYF. CDR3 sequence (DNA): TGTGCCAGCAGCGCCTATGGTGGCCCCTCTGGAAACACCATATATTTT. Full variable domain (rest looked up from reference TRBV7-4 and TRBJ1-3): GAGVSQSPRYKVAKRGRDVALRCDSISGHVTLYWYRQTLGQGSEVLTYSQSDAQRDKSGRPSGRFSAERPERSVSTLKIQRTEQGDSAVYLCASSAYGGPSGNTIYFGEGSWLTVV.

There are many counts of this clonotype. The rearrangement joins TRBV6-5 to TRBJ1-2; D might be TRBD1 (5 bases). In germline, CDR1 is MNHEY, CDR2 SVGAGI. V lost 6 bases to trimming and J lost 2 bases, with 10 bases between them. The CDR3 is made up of 13 amino acids. The CDR3 region is CASSPTANYGYTF. The DNA of the CDR3 is TGTGCCAGCAGCCCGACAGCCAACTATGGCTACACCTTC.

V and J are TRBV18 and TRBJ2-7, with 8 bases that match TRBD1. The germline gives CDR1 KGHSH, CDR2 LQKENI. Trimming removed 3 bases from V and 7 bases from J; junction bases left unmatched: 11. The CDR3 loop spans 15 amino acids. The CDR3 DNA sequence: TGTGCCAGCTCACCCAGGACAGGGCTTTCGAGGGAGCAGTACTTC. Amino acid sequence: CASSPRTGLSREQYF. The whole variable domain, filled in from reference TRBV18 and TRBJ2-7, reads NAGVMQNPRHLVRRRGQEARLRCSPMKGHSHVYWYRQLPEEGLKFMVYLQKENIIDESGMPKERFSAEFPKEGPSILRIQQVVRGDSAAYFCASSPRTGLSREQYFGPGTRLTVT.

Regarding this clonotype: A much larger clonotype is one base distant, so this may be a read error. The genes are TRBV15 and TRBJ2-1; D is undetermined. The CDR3 runs 11 residues. Germline V lookup: CDR1 LNHNV, CDR2 YYDKDF (reference sequence). The CDR3 here is CATRRGIGQFF. CDR3 bases: TGTGCCACCAGAAGAGGCATAGGGCAGTTCTTC.

This clonotype was counted ten times or more. This chain links TRBV7-9 with TRBJ1-4; possible D gene TRBD1, 6 bases. Looked up from germline, CDR1 is SEHNR and CDR2 is FQNEAQ (reference sequence). V lost 1 base and J lost 7, with 13 bases in between. The CDR3 runs 15 residues. CDR3 protein: CASSLVGQRGEKLFF. CDR3 nucleotides: TGTGCCAGCAGCTTAGTAGGACAGAGGGGTGAAAAACTGTTTTTT.

This clonotype was picked up many times. The chain joins TRBV5-1 to TRBJ2-7, with D perhaps TRBD1 or TRBD2 (5 bases each). This CDR3 contains 13 residues. V was cut by 0 bases and J by 6 bases, with 10 bases left in between. Germline CDR1 reads SGHRS; CDR2 reads YFSETQ. The CDR3 loop is CASSLDGGSEQYV. The CDR3, as DNA: TGCGCCAGCAGCTTGGATGGGGGAAGCGAGCAGTACGTC.

This clonotype was counted ten times or more. V gene TRBV29-1 combines with J gene TRBJ2-7; D may match TRBD1 or TRBD2 (5 bases each). The CDR3 is made up of 13 amino acids. V lost 6 bases, J lost 5 bases, and 17 bases lay in between. CDR1 and CDR2 (germline): SQVTM, ANQGSEA. CDR3 protein: CSVSLALGDEQYF. Written as DNA, the CDR3 is TGCAGCGTATCGCTAGCCCTGGGGGACGAGCAGTACTTC.

The chain carries TRBV29-1 and TRBJ2-3; no definite D call. CDR1 is SQVTM and CDR2 is ANQGSEA in the germline V gene. This CDR3 has 13 amino acids. V shed 6 bases and J shed 4 bases, with 14 bases lying between them. The CDR3 DNA is TGCAGCGTAGGGCCCGGAGTGGCAGATACGCAGTATTTT. Translation: CSVGPGVADTQYF.

The sample holds many counts of this clonotype. V usage is TRBV4-1 and J usage is TRBJ1-3, with D perhaps matching TRBD1 (5 bases). Germline-derived CDR1 and CDR2 are MGHRA and YSYEKL. The CDR3 spans 16 residues. Deletions cut 5 bases from V and 0 bases from J, with 14 bases between. The CDR3 DNA sequence: TGCGCCAGCAGCTCACCGGGACGCGACTCTGGAAACACCATATATTTT. It specifies CASSSPGRDSGNTIYF.

This clonotype was observed many times. V usage is TRBV6-5 and J usage is TRBJ1-1, with D perhaps TRBD1 (5 bases). V lost 2 bases and J lost 10, with 14 bases in between. Per germline, CDR1 MNHEY and CDR2 SVGAGI. The CDR3 is made up of 13 amino acids. This CDR3 reads CASSYGGGLTAFF. CDR3 DNA sequence: TGTGCCAGCAGTTACGGGGGTGGTCTAACAGCTTTCTTT.